A single sample gave rise to the 6 T cell receptor beta chains below, sequenced in a study of cytomegalovirus exposure and HLA in healthy donors. Amplification used 60 Vbeta primers and 13 Jbeta primers. The method was immunoSEQ multiplex PCR; TCRdb's version includes in-frame clones alone and lacks a portion of them. The sample contains 130,000 or so clones, 70% to 75% of which appear only once. Material for sequencing was PBMCs. The source of these receptors is a woman aged 40-49 years in good health and CMV-seropositive.

The chain links TRBV2 to TRBJ1-1, with D unresolved. With 3 bases removed from V and 0 bases from J, the gap between germline ends came to 5 bases. In germline, CDR1 is SNHLY, CDR2 FYNNEI. The CDR3 is made up of 13 amino acids. The CDR3 DNA follows: TGTGCCAGCAGTGAGGCCATGAACACTGAAGCTTTCTTT. This codes for CASSEAMNTEAFF.

The chain recombines TRBV13 with TRBJ2-1; tentatively, D is TRBD1 (6 bases). The V end was cut by 4 bases, the J end by 1 base, with 14 bases between. The CDR3 length is 16 residues. Germline assignment: CDR1 PRHDT and CDR2 FYEKMQ (reference sequence). CDR3 in DNA: TGTGCCAGCAGCTACAGGGTTCTGGTATCCTACAATGAGCAGTTCTTC. Its protein is CASSYRVLVSYNEQFF.

The CDR3 DNA sequence: TGTGCCAGCAGTACAGGGTTCACTGGAAACACCATATATTTT. The encoded protein is CASSTGFTGNTIYF. The rearrangement links TRBV6-5 to TRBJ1-3, with a weak D call TRBD1 (6 bases). The CDR3 is 14 residues long. Germline assignment: CDR1 MNHEY and CDR2 SVGAGI. V was shortened by 5 bases and J by 2 bases, with 10 bases between the two germline ends.

The gene calls are TRBV6-5 and TRBJ2-1, with 7 positions matching TRBD2. Germline V gene data show CDR1 as MNHEY and CDR2 as SVGAGI. V shed 5 bases, J shed 1 base, and the junction held 2 bases outside the gene matches. CDR3 length equals 14 residues. CDR3: CASSLAVSYNEQFF. The CDR3 DNA follows: TGTGCCAGCAGTCTAGCGGTTTCCTACAATGAGCAGTTCTTC.

Only a few counts were recorded for this clone. CDR3: CASGPGQGEAFF. The CDR3 DNA follows: TGTGCTAGTGGTCCAGGACAGGGCGAAGCTTTCTTT. This rearrangement joins TRBV12-5 to TRBJ1-1; TRBD1 matches 8 bases. V gave up 5 bases and J gave up 8 bases; unmatched junction bases: 4. The V gene's germline CDR1 is LGHNT and CDR2 FRNRAP. The CDR3 spans 12 residues.

This clone has a handful of counts. This chain uses TRBV28 with TRBJ1-5; 8 bases map to TRBD1. The CDR3 is 16 amino acids. The V gene's germline CDR1 is MDHEN and CDR2 SYDVKM. Trimming removed 4 bases from V and 1 base from J; junction bases left unmatched: 6. CDR3 region: CASSYQGAGSNQPQHF. The CDR3 coding sequence is TGTGCCAGCAGTTACCAGGGGGCGGGGAGCAATCAGCCCCAGCATTTT.